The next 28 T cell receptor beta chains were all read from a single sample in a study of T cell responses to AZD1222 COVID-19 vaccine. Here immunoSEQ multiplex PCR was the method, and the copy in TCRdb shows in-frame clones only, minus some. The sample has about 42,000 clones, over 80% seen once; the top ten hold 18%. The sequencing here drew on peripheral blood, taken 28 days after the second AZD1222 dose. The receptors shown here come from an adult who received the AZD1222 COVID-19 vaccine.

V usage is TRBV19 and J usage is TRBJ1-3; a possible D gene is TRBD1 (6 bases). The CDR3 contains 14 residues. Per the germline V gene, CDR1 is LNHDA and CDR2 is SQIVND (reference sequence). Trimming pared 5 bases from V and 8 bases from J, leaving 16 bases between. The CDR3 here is CASSQLPRGDTIYF. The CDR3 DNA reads TGTGCCAGTAGTCAGCTTCCCAGGGGAGACACCATATATTTT.

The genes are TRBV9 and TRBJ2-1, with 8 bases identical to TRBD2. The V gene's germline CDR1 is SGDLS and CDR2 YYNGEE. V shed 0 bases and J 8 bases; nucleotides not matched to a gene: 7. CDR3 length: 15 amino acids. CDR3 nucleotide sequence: TGTGCCAGCAGCGTAGGGGTAGCGGGGCGAGATGAGCAGTTCTTC. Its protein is CASSVGVAGRDEQFF.

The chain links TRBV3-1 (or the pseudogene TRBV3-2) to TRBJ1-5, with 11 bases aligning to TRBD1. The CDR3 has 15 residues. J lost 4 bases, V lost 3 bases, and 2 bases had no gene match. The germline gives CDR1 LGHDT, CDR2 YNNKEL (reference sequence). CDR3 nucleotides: TGTGCCAGCAGCCAGGGGACAGGGGGTAATCAGCCCCAGCATTTT. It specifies CASSQGTGGNQPQHF.

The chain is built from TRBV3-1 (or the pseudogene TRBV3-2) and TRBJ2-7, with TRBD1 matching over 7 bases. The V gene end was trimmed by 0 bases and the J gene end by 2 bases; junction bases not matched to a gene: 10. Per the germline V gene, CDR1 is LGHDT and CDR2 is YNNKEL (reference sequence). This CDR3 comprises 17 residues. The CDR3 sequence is CASSQDNLGQRAYEQYF. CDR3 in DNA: TGTGCCAGCAGCCAAGATAATTTGGGACAGAGGGCCTACGAGCAGTACTTC.

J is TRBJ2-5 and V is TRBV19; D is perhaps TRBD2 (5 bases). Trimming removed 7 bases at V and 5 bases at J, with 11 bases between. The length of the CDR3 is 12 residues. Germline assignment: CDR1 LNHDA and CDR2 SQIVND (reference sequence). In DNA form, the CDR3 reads TGTGCCAGTAACGATCGCGGGGAGACCCAGTACTTC. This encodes CASNDRGETQYF.

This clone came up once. The CDR3 nucleotides read TGCAGCGCCCGGGACAACAATCAGCCCCAGCATTTT. Its protein product is CSARDNNQPQHF. The chain is built from TRBV29-1 and TRBJ1-5; perhaps TRBD1 as D (6 bases). The germline V gene has CDR1 SQVTM and CDR2 ANQGSEA. The length of the CDR3 is 12 residues. The V and J ends lost 7 bases and 3 bases respectively, with 10 bases between them.

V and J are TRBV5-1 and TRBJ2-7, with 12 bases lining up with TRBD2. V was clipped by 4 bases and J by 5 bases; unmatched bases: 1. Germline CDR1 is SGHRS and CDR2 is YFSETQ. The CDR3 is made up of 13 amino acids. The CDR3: CASSRTSGDEQYF. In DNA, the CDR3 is TGCGCCAGCAGCCGGACTAGCGGGGACGAGCAGTACTTC.

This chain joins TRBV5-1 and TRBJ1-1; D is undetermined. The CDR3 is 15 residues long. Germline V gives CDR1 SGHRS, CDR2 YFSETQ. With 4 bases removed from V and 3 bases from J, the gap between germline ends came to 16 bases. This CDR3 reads CASSVTGDGDTEAFF. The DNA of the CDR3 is TGCGCCAGCAGCGTAACTGGAGACGGGGACACTGAAGCTTTCTTT.

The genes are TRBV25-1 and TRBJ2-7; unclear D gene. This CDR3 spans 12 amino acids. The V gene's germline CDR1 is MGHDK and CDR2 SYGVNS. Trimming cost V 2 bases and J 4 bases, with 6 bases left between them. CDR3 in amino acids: CASSEMWYEQYF. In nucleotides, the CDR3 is TGTGCCAGCAGTGAAATGTGGTACGAGCAGTACTTC.

CDR3 loop: CASKPWERSYGYTF. CDR3 in DNA: TGTGCCAGCAAACCTTGGGAACGGTCCTATGGCTACACCTTC. The rearrangement uses TRBV27 and TRBJ1-2; D gene unclear. Per germline, CDR1 MNHEY and CDR2 SMNVEV (reference sequence). With 7 bases removed from V and 4 bases from J, the gap between germline ends came to 16 bases. The CDR3 extends over 14 amino acids.

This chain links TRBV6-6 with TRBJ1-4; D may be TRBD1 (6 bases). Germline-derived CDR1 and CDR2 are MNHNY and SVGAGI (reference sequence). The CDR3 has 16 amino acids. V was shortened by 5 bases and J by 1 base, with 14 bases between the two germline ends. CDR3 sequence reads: CASSTRGVRTNEKLFF. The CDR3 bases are TGTGCCAGCAGTACGAGGGGGGTAAGAACTAATGAAAAACTGTTTTTT.

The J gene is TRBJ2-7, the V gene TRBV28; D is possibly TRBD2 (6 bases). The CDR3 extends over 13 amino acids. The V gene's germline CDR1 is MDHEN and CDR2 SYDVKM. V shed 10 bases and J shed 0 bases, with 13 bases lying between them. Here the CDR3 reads CATHGTGSYEQYF. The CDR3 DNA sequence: TGTGCCACCCACGGGACTGGCTCCTACGAGCAGTACTTC.

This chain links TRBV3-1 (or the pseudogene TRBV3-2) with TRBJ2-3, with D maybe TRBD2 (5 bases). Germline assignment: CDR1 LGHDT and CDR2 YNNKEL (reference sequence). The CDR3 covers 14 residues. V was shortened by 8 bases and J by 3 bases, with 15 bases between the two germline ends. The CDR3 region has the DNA TGTGCCAGCGCCCCTAGCTATAGGACAGATACGCAGTATTTT. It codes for CASAPSYRTDTQYF.

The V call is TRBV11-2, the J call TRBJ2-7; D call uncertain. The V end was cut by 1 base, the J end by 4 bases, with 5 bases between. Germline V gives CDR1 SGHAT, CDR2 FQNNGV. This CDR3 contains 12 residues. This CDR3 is CASSLGSYEQYF. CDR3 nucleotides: TGTGCCAGCAGCTTAGGGTCATACGAGCAGTACTTC.

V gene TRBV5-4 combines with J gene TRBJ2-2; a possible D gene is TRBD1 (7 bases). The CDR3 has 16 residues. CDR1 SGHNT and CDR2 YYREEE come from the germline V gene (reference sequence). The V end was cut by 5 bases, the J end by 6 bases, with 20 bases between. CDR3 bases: TGTGCCAGCAGTGGGCGAGGCAGGGGGGTACCCGGGGAGCTGTTTTTT. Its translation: CASSGRGRGVPGELFF.

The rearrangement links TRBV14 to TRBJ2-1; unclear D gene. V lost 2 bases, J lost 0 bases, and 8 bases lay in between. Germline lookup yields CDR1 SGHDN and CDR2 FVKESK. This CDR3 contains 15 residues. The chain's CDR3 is CASSQFQSSYNEQFF. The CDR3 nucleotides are TGTGCCAGCAGCCAATTTCAGAGCTCCTACAATGAGCAGTTCTTC.

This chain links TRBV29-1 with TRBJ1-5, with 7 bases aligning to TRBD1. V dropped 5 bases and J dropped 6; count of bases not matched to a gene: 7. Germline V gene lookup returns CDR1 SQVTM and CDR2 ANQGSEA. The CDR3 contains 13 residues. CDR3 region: CSVLTGVGQPQHF. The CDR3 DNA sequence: TGCAGCGTTTTAACAGGGGTGGGTCAGCCCCAGCATTTT.

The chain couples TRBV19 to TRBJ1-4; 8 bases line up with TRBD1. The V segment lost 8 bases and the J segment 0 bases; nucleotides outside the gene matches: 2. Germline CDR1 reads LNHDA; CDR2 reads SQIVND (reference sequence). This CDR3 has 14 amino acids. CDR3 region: CASGGQATNEKLFF. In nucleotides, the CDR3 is TGTGCCAGTGGGGGACAGGCAACTAATGAAAAACTGTTTTTT.

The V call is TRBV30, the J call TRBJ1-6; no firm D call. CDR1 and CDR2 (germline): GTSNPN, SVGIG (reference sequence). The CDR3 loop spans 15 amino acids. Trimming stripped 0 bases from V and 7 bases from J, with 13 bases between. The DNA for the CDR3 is TGTGCCTGGAGTGTAAACCGCGCCGCCAATTCACCCCTCCACTTT. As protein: CAWSVNRAANSPLHF. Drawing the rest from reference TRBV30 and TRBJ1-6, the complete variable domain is SQTIHQWPATLVQPVGSPLSLECTVEGTSNPNLYWYRQAAGRGLQLLFYSVGIGQISSEVPQNLSASRPQDRQFILSSKKLLLSDSGFYLCAWSVNRAANSPLHFGNGTRLTVT.

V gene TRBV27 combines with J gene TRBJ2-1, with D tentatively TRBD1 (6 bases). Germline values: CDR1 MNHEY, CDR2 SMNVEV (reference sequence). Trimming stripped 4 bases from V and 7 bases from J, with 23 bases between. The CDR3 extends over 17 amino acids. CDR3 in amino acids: CASSSRTVTPTWNEQFF. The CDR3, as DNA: TGTGCCAGCAGTTCAAGGACAGTGACCCCCACTTGGAATGAGCAGTTCTTC.

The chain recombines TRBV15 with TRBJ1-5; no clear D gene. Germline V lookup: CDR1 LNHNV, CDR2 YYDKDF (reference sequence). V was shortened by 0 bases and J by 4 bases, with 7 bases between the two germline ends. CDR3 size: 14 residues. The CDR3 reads CATSRDRGNQPQHF. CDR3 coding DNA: TGTGCCACCAGCAGAGACCGGGGTAATCAGCCCCAGCATTTT.

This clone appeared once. CDR3 protein: CASSVDFNLYGYTF. DNA of the CDR3: TGTGCCAGCAGCGTAGACTTCAACCTCTATGGCTACACCTTC. This chain links TRBV9 with TRBJ1-2; no firm D call. The CDR3 is 14 residues long. Germline V lookup: CDR1 SGDLS, CDR2 YYNGEE. V lost 0 bases to trimming and J lost 4 bases, with 10 bases between them.

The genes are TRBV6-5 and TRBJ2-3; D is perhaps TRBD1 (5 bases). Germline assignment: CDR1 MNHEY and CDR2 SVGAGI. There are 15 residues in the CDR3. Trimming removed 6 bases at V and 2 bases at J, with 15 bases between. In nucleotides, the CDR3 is TGTGCCAGCAGCGACCTTCAGGGCTTCACAGATACGCAGTATTTT. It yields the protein CASSDLQGFTDTQYF.

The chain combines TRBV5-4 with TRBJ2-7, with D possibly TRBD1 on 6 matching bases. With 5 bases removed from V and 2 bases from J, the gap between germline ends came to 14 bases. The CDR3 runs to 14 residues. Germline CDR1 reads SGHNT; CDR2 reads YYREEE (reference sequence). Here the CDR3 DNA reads TGTGCCAGCAGACTTCGACAGGAGCCCTACGAGCAGTACTTC. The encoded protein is CASRLRQEPYEQYF.

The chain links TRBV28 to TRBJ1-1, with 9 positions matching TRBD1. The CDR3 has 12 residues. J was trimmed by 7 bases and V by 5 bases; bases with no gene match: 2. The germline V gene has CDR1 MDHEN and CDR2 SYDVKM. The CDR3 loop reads CASSGTGHEAFF. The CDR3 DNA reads TGTGCCAGCAGTGGGACAGGGCATGAAGCTTTCTTT.

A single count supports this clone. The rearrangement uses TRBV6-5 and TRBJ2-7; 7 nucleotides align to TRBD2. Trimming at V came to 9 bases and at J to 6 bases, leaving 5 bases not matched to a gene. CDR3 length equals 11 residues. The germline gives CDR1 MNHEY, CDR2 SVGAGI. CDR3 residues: CASGRGSEQYF. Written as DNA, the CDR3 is TGTGCCAGTGGGAGGGGTAGCGAGCAGTACTTC.

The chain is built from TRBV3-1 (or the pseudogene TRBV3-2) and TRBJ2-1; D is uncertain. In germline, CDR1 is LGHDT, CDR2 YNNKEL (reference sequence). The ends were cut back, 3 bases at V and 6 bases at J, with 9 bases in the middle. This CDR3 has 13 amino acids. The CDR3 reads CASSQTLGNEQFF. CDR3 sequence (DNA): TGTGCCAGCAGCCAGACCCTAGGCAATGAGCAGTTCTTC.

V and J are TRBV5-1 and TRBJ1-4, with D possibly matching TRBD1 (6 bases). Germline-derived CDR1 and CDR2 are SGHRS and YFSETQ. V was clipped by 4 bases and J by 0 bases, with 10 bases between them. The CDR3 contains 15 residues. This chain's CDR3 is CASSPTGATNEKLFF. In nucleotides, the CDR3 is TGCGCCAGCAGCCCGACAGGTGCAACTAATGAAAAACTGTTTTTT.